Listed here are 12 T cell receptor beta chains from one sample, sequenced in a study of early stage breast cancer tumors. The repertoire was sequenced with immunoSEQ multiplex PCR; TCRdb's copy has only in-frame clones and lacks some. The sample yields approximately 20,000 clones, 76% seen once. The specimen was blood. These receptors all come from a person aged 55 to 75 with breast cancer.

The chain combines TRBV11-2 with TRBJ2-3, with D unresolved. The V gene's germline CDR1 is SGHAT and CDR2 FQNNGV. Trimming removed 6 bases at V and 0 bases at J, with 7 bases between. This CDR3 region has 13 residues. The CDR3 loop reads CASRYRSTDTQYF. The CDR3 DNA follows: TGTGCCAGCAGGTATAGGAGCACAGATACGCAGTATTTT.

This rearrangement joins TRBV10-3 to TRBJ1-1; TRBD1 agrees at 9 bases. This CDR3 has 14 residues. From germline, CDR1 is ENHRY and CDR2 SYGVKD. J lost 2 bases, V lost 4 bases, and 2 bases had no gene match. This CDR3 is CAISGDRVNTEAFF. The CDR3 DNA is TGTGCCATCAGTGGGGACAGGGTCAACACTGAAGCTTTCTTT.

This chain joins TRBV9 and TRBJ2-7, with D tentatively TRBD1 (5 bases). The ends were cut back, 0 bases at V and 0 bases at J, with 10 bases in the middle. The germline CDR1 and CDR2 sequences are SGDLS and YYNGEE. The length of the CDR3 is 15 residues. For the CDR3, the DNA is TGTGCCAGCAGCGTAGAACCAGGGTACTCCTACGAGCAGTACTTC. This encodes CASSVEPGYSYEQYF.

The CDR3 sequence: CASSYATGGETQYF. The CDR3 nucleotides read TGTGCCAGCAGTTACGCGACAGGGGGTGAGACCCAGTACTTC. The chain recombines TRBV6-5 with TRBJ2-5; the match to TRBD1 covers 9 bases. The V gene end was trimmed by 2 bases and the J gene end by 5 bases; junction bases not matched to a gene: 3. CDR1 is MNHEY and CDR2 is SVGAGI in the germline V gene. The CDR3 has 14 residues.

The CDR3 here is CATSRDSSTGELFF. CDR3 in DNA: TGTGCCACCAGCAGAGACAGCTCCACCGGGGAGCTGTTTTTT. The chain couples TRBV15 to TRBJ2-2, with no clear D. CDR3 length: 14 amino acids. Germline CDR1 is LNHNV and CDR2 is YYDKDF (reference sequence). V was pared by 0 bases and J by 4 bases, with 6 bases between. The whole variable domain, filled in from reference TRBV15 and TRBJ2-2, reads DAMVIQNPRYQVTQFGKPVTLSCSQTLNHNVMYWYQQKSSQAPKLLFHYYDKDFNNEADTPDNFQSRRPNTSFCFLDIRSPGLGDTAMYLCATSRDSSTGELFFGEGSRLTVL.

The J gene is TRBJ1-2, the V gene TRBV14; 9 bases align to TRBD1. The V and J ends lost 5 bases and 6 bases, in that order; junction bases with no gene match: 7. The germline V gene encodes CDR1 SGHDN and CDR2 FVKESK. CDR3 size: 14 residues. CDR3 residues: CASSYGQGRDGYTF. For the CDR3, the DNA is TGTGCCAGCAGCTACGGACAGGGGCGGGATGGCTACACCTTC.

V is TRBV19 and J is TRBJ2-1; D perhaps matches TRBD1 (6 bases). Trimming stripped 6 bases from V and 3 bases from J, with 9 bases between. The CDR3 is 13 residues long. The germline V gene has CDR1 LNHDA and CDR2 SQIVND (reference sequence). The CDR3, as DNA: TGTGCCAGTAGAGGCAGGGGCTACAATGAGCAGTTCTTC. It encodes CASRGRGYNEQFF.

The chain employs TRBV6-4 and TRBJ2-2, with D uncertain. The germline gives CDR1 MRHNA, CDR2 SNTAGT. V lost 4 bases and J lost 5, with 11 bases in between. The CDR3 extends over 14 amino acids. This CDR3 reads CASSGTPGTGELFF. The CDR3 coding sequence is TGTGCCAGCAGTGGTACTCCCGGGACCGGGGAGCTGTTTTTT.

This sequence joins TRBV19 and TRBJ2-3; 7 bases line up with TRBD1. After removal of 5 bases from V and 2 bases from J, the junction contained 10 bases not matched to a gene. The length of the CDR3 is 16 residues. Germline values: CDR1 LNHDA, CDR2 SQIVND (reference sequence). CDR3 in amino acids: CASSQSYTGDTDTQYF. CDR3 DNA sequence: TGTGCCAGTAGTCAGTCTTATACAGGGGACACAGATACGCAGTATTTT.

The rearrangement links TRBV5-4 to TRBJ2-7; D not resolved. This CDR3 region has 13 residues. From germline, CDR1 is SGHNT and CDR2 YYREEE (reference sequence). Trimming removed 5 bases at V and 0 bases at J, with 9 bases between. In nucleotides, the CDR3 is TGTGCCAGCAGGGGTCCGGGCTCCTACGAGCAGTACTTC. Protein product: CASRGPGSYEQYF.

The gene calls are TRBV29-1 and TRBJ1-6; 9 bases agree with TRBD1. CDR1 and CDR2 (germline): SQVTM, ANQGSEA. The CDR3 length is 14 residues. J was trimmed by 8 bases and V by 5 bases; bases with no gene match: 7. The CDR3 is CSVSGQGTDSPLHF. The CDR3 bases are TGCAGCGTTTCTGGACAGGGGACCGATTCACCCCTCCACTTT.

The chain is built from TRBV30 and TRBJ2-6, with 11 bases identical to TRBD1. The germline gives CDR1 GTSNPN, CDR2 SVGIG (reference sequence). The CDR3 has 17 amino acids. The J segment lost 2 bases and the V segment lost 2 bases, leaving 5 bases of the junction unmatched. CDR3 loop: CAWSPGTGGPGANVLTF. The CDR3 DNA reads TGTGCCTGGAGTCCCGGGACAGGGGGTCCTGGGGCCAACGTCCTGACTTTC. The full variable domain, rest sourced from reference TRBV30 and TRBJ2-6, is SQTIHQWPATLVQPVGSPLSLECTVEGTSNPNLYWYRQAAGRGLQLLFYSVGIGQISSEVPQNLSASRPQDRQFILSSKKLLLSDSGFYLCAWSPGTGGPGANVLTFGAGSRLTVL.